This is a list of T cell receptor beta chains from one sample in a study of vaccination and CD4 T cells after COVID-19. Each CDR3 protein is one row after TCRdb ran MiXCR on the PCR reads. The data show around 14,000 distinct CDR3 sequences, with approximately 53% seen just once and around a tenth held by the top ten. Their specific antigens are unknown. Sequencing was carried out using CD4+ T cells from blood, cultured in vitro. These receptors all come from a human donor who had recovered from COVID-19. CDR3s include the opening cysteine and the closing phenylalanine or tryptophan. D genes are given only for firm matches. The size field is filled for only some rows; it gives once, few, many or a size class.

CDR3	DNA	J	size	V	length	D
CSLRGGTSGTSQETQYF	TGCAGTCTACGAGGGGGGACTAGCGGAACCTCACAAGAGACCCAGTACTTC	TRBJ2-5	once	TRBV20-1	17	TRBD2
CASSLISGGRMTHQPQHF	TGTGCCAGCAGTTTAATTTCAGGGGGGCGAATGACCCATCAGCCCCAGCATTTT	TRBJ1-5	-	TRBV27	18	TRBD1
CASSLPGQGASSGEAFF	TGTGCCAGCAGTCTACCGGGACAGGGGGCTTCCTCGGGTGAAGCTTTCTTT	TRBJ1-1	-	TRBV28	17	TRBD1
CATRRGSNTGELFF	TGTGCCACCAGAAGGGGTTCGAACACCGGGGAGCTGTTTTTT	TRBJ2-2	-	TRBV24-1	14	-
CSAQVDRRNEKLFF	TGCAGTGCCCAGGTGGACCGGAGGAATGAAAAACTGTTTTTT	TRBJ1-4	-	TRBV20-1	14	-
CASRPTSGPTGELFF	TGTGCCAGCAGACCGACTAGCGGACCCACCGGGGAGCTGTTTTTT	TRBJ2-2	-	TRBV6-2/TRBV6-3	15	TRBD2
CASSFGVGGNQPQHF	TGTGCCAGCAGTTTCGGGGTCGGTGGCAATCAGCCCCAGCATTTT	TRBJ1-5	-	TRBV2	15	-
CASSYMGPSGRTYNEQFF	TGTGCCAGCAGTTACATGGGGCCTTCTGGGAGAACCTACAATGAGCAGTTCTTC	TRBJ2-1	-	TRBV6-5	18	-
CASSLRWEWWETQYF	TGTGCCAGCAGTTTAAGGTGGGAGTGGTGGGAGACCCAGTACTTC	TRBJ2-5	few	TRBV27	15	-
CASSPGIGKNTEAFF	TGTGCCAGCAGCCCTGGGATTGGGAAGAACACTGAAGCTTTCTTT	TRBJ1-1	-	TRBV7-6	15	-
CATSDYGTSGSHEQYF	TGTGCCACCAGTGACTATGGGACTAGCGGGAGCCACGAGCAGTACTTC	TRBJ2-7	few	TRBV24-1	16	TRBD2
CAWSVTDHQPQHF	TGTGCCTGGAGTGTAACAGACCATCAGCCCCAGCATTTT	TRBJ1-5	-	TRBV30	13	-
CASSEGSSRETQYF	TGCGCCAGCAGTGAGGGGAGCTCCCGGGAGACCCAGTACTTC	TRBJ2-5	-	TRBV10-2	14	-
CSAPSGSSYNSPLHF	TGCAGTGCCCCGAGCGGGAGCTCCTATAATTCACCCCTCCACTTT	TRBJ1-6	-	TRBV20-1	15	-
CASSARFSSYEQYF	TGTGCCAGCAGCGCCCGTTTTAGTTCCTACGAGCAGTACTTC	TRBJ2-7	-	TRBV7-9	14	-
CSATGTGATDTQYF	TGCAGTGCTACCGGGACAGGGGCCACAGATACGCAGTATTTT	TRBJ2-3	-	TRBV20-1	14	TRBD1
CSVSLQGFYSNQPQHF	TGCAGTGTTAGCCTCCAGGGATTCTATAGCAATCAGCCCCAGCATTTT	TRBJ1-5	-	TRBV20-1	16	-
CASSLSRGRVFF	TGTGCCAGCAGCTTAAGTCGCGGGAGGGTGTTCTTC	TRBJ2-1	-	TRBV7-2	12	TRBD2
CASSGPLASGEAFF	TGTGCCAGCAGTGGACCCCTGGCTTCGGGTGAAGCTTTCTTT	TRBJ1-1	few	TRBV2	14	-
CASSPARTGAYSGANVLTF	TGTGCCAGCAGTCCAGCTAGGACAGGGGCGTACTCTGGGGCCAACGTCCTGACTTTC	TRBJ2-6	-	TRBV12-3/TRBV12-4	19	TRBD1
CAISQGWRDGNQPQHF	TGTGCCATCAGTCAGGGGTGGAGGGACGGCAATCAGCCCCAGCATTTT	TRBJ1-5	-	TRBV10-3	16	-
CATSDSRQGSVGNQPQHF	TGTGCCACCAGTGATTCGAGGCAGGGGAGTGTTGGCAATCAGCCCCAGCATTTT	TRBJ1-5	few	TRBV24-1	18	-
CASSLGVSNQPQHF	TGTGCCAGCAGTTTAGGGGTTAGCAATCAGCCCCAGCATTTT	TRBJ1-5	-	TRBV28	14	-
CASTRDPYSYEQYF	TGTGCCAGCACCAGGGATCCCTACTCCTACGAGCAGTACTTC	TRBJ2-7	once	TRBV7-9	14	-
CASSLTGGQPQHF	TGTGCCAGCAGCTTGACGGGGGGGCAGCCCCAGCATTTT	TRBJ1-5	-	TRBV5-6	13	-
CASSTSSYEQYF	TGTGCCAGCAGTACGAGCTCCTACGAGCAGTACTTC	TRBJ2-7	-	TRBV6-2/TRBV6-3	12	-
CSASPIGHNTEAFF	TGCAGTGCTAGCCCCATTGGGCATAACACTGAAGCTTTCTTT	TRBJ1-1	-	TRBV20-1	14	-
CASSSYLTSGYTF	TGTGCCAGCAGCTCCTACCTAACCTCGGGCTACACCTTC	TRBJ1-2	-	TRBV7-2	13	-
CASGQLRVNSPLHF	TGTGCCAGTGGTCAGCTTAGAGTAAATTCACCCCTCCACTTT	TRBJ1-6	few	TRBV12-3/TRBV12-4	14	-